This entry lists 26 T cell receptor beta chains sequenced from one sample in a study of PD-1 blockade in classical Hodgkin lymphoma. Relapse was seen in all patients after autologous stem cell transplantation, and brentuximab vedotin exposure was variable. The data were produced by immunoSEQ multiplex PCR, yet TCRdb's version contains in-frame clones alone and is incomplete. The sample has about 97,000 clones, over 80% seen once. The sequencing used peripheral blood mononuclear cells (PBMCs), collected at baseline. The receptors derive from a human donor with classical Hodgkin lymphoma.

V gene TRBV5-4 combines with J gene TRBJ1-1, with a possible D match to TRBD1 (5 bases). The CDR3 consists of 14 residues. Per germline, CDR1 SGHNT and CDR2 YYREEE (reference sequence). Trimming took off 5 bases at V and 5 bases at J, with 16 bases between the two ends. CDR3 loop: CASSPAQVGTEAFF. The CDR3 nucleotides read TGTGCCAGCAGTCCTGCACAGGTCGGAACTGAAGCTTTCTTT.

The genes are TRBV5-3 and TRBJ2-1; weak D call: TRBD1 (6 bases). TRBV5-3 is filed as an ORF, its function uncertain. The CDR3 has 18 amino acids. Trimming shortened V by 0 bases and J by 5 bases, and 21 bases separated the two germline ends. DNA of the CDR3: TGTGCCAGAAGCTTGGGGGACATAGATGAACTGATGGACAATGAGCAGTTCTTC. This translates into CARSLGDIDELMDNEQFF.

CDR3 residues: CASSRSGVARDTQYF. As DNA, the CDR3 is TGTGCCAGCTCACGATCCGGGGTGGCGAGAGATACGCAGTATTTT. The gene calls are TRBV18 and TRBJ2-3, with a possible D match to TRBD2 (5 bases). Per germline, CDR1 KGHSH and CDR2 LQKENI. This CDR3 comprises 15 residues. Trimming left V 4 bases short and J 5 bases short, with 16 bases between.

The gene calls are TRBV19 and TRBJ1-2; a possible D gene is TRBD1 (6 bases). The V and J ends lost 7 bases and 1 base respectively, with 16 bases between them. Germline CDR1 is LNHDA and CDR2 is SQIVND (reference sequence). The CDR3 is made up of 15 amino acids. The CDR3 DNA is TGTGCCAGTACCTCGAACAGGGCGGGTAACTATGGCTACACCTTC. It specifies CASTSNRAGNYGYTF.

This chain joins TRBV27 and TRBJ2-1, with TRBD2 matching 12 bases. The CDR3 extends over 16 amino acids. V shed 4 bases, J shed 7 bases, and the junction held 8 bases outside the gene matches. Germline CDR1 is MNHEY and CDR2 is SMNVEV (reference sequence). CDR3 sequence (DNA): TGTGCCAGCAGTTCCTGGACTAGCGGGATGGGTAATGAGCAGTTCTTC. It is translated as CASSSWTSGMGNEQFF.

J is TRBJ1-2 and V is TRBV14; unclear D gene. There are 11 residues in the CDR3. Looked up from germline, CDR1 is SGHDN and CDR2 is FVKESK. With 3 bases removed from V and 2 bases from J, the gap between germline ends came to 1 base. CDR3: CASSQNYGYTF. CDR3 DNA sequence: TGTGCCAGCAGCCAGAACTATGGCTACACCTTC.

The chain links TRBV27 to TRBJ2-3; no definite D call. The CDR3 runs to 13 residues. Trimming removed 3 bases from V and 2 bases from J, with 6 bases in between. From germline, CDR1 is MNHEY and CDR2 SMNVEV (reference sequence). In DNA form, the CDR3 reads TGTGCCAGCAGTTTTCTGGACACAGATACGCAGTATTTT. The encoded protein is CASSFLDTDTQYF.

The V gene is TRBV19, the J gene TRBJ1-1; 12 nucleotides align to TRBD1. Losses at the gene ends were 6 bases for V and 0 bases for J; bases not matched to a gene: 2. Germline V gene sequence: CDR1 LNHDA, CDR2 SQIVND (reference sequence). The length of the CDR3 is 15 residues. The CDR3 bases are TGTGCCAGTAGGGGACAGGGGGCCTTGAACACTGAAGCTTTCTTT. This codes for CASRGQGALNTEAFF.

The rearrangement joins TRBV18 to TRBJ1-2; 7 nucleotides align to TRBD1. This CDR3 is built from 13 residues. V was pared by 5 bases and J by 2 bases, with 2 bases of the junction left unmatched. CDR1 and CDR2 from the germline V gene are KGHSH and LQKENI. CDR3 nucleotides: TGTGCCAGCTCAGAGGGACAGAACTATGGCTACACCTTC. Translation: CASSEGQNYGYTF.

This clone has only one observation. The V gene is TRBV7-9, the J gene TRBJ2-1; no clear D. Germline-derived CDR1 and CDR2 are SEHNR and FQNEAQ (reference sequence). Trimming removed 3 bases from V and 4 bases from J, with 13 bases in between. The CDR3 is 15 amino acids. CDR3 bases: TGTGCCAGCAGCTTCGGTGGACCCGAGTACAATGAGCAGTTCTTC. Its protein is CASSFGGPEYNEQFF.

The chain links TRBV5-4 to TRBJ1-3; D call uncertain. This CDR3 is 14 amino acids long. Trimming pared 4 bases from V and 0 bases from J, leaving 8 bases between. CDR1 SGHNT and CDR2 YYREEE come from the germline V gene (reference sequence). CDR3 DNA sequence: TGTGCCAGCAGCGCCGCCATCTCTGGAAACACCATATATTTT. Its translation: CASSAAISGNTIYF.

The chain recombines TRBV27 with TRBJ2-3; D might be TRBD2 (5 bases). The CDR3 loop spans 15 amino acids. Trimming shortened V by 5 bases and J by 1 base, and 13 bases separated the two germline ends. Looked up from germline, CDR1 is MNHEY and CDR2 is SMNVEV (reference sequence). CDR3 DNA sequence: TGTGCCAGCAGTCCTCCCTGGGGAGGCACAGATACGCAGTATTTT. This codes for CASSPPWGGTDTQYF.

The J gene is TRBJ2-1, the V gene TRBV5-4, with TRBD2 matching 8 bases. Germline V gene lookup returns CDR1 SGHNT and CDR2 YYREEE (reference sequence). The CDR3 loop spans 14 amino acids. Unmatched junction bases numbered 5, after V lost 3 bases and J lost 6 bases. CDR3 coding DNA: TGTGCCAGCAGCTCTAGCGGGCTCATCAATGAGCAGTTCTTC. Amino acid sequence: CASSSSGLINEQFF. The full variable domain, with the rest looked up from reference TRBV5-4 and TRBJ2-1, is ETGVTQSPTHLIKTRGQQVTLRCSSQSGHNTVSWYQQALGQGPQFIFQYYREEENGRGNFPPRFSGLQFPNYSSELNVNALELDDSALYLCASSSSGLINEQFFGPGTRLTVL.

This chain connects TRBV19 to TRBJ2-2, with a weak D call TRBD2 (6 bases). The germline V gene encodes CDR1 LNHDA and CDR2 SQIVND (reference sequence). The ends were cut back, 3 bases at V and 4 bases at J, with 15 bases in the middle. CDR3 length equals 16 residues. The CDR3 DNA sequence: TGTGCCAGTAGTATTTGGGCGGGAAGAGGCACCGGGGAGCTGTTTTTT. Its protein is CASSIWAGRGTGELFF.

The chain combines TRBV19 with TRBJ1-2, with D possibly being TRBD1 (5 bases). The CDR3 has 15 residues. Germline CDR1 is LNHDA and CDR2 is SQIVND (reference sequence). The V end was cut by 5 bases, the J end by 2 bases, with 15 bases between. The CDR3 region is CASSPGTRGNYGYTF. The CDR3 bases are TGTGCCAGTAGTCCCGGGACCCGAGGAAACTATGGCTACACCTTC.

The chain is built from TRBV10-3 and TRBJ2-3, with D possibly TRBD1 on 6 matching bases. The ends were cut back, 7 bases at V and 4 bases at J, with 15 bases in the middle. This CDR3 region has 14 residues. CDR1 and CDR2 (germline): ENHRY, SYGVKD. The CDR3 loop reads CAITGDTVADTQYF. The CDR3 DNA is TGTGCCATCACAGGGGATACTGTAGCAGATACGCAGTATTTT.

This clone has just one count. The V call is TRBV7-9, the J call TRBJ2-5; 8 bases match TRBD1. This CDR3 is 13 amino acids long. The V gene's germline CDR1 is SEHNR and CDR2 FQNEAQ (reference sequence). The junction had 1 base not matched to a gene; V was cut back by 2 bases and J by 5 bases. CDR3 sequence: CASSLNRGETQYF. In nucleotides, the CDR3 is TGTGCCAGCAGCTTAAACAGGGGGGAGACCCAGTACTTC.

The V call is TRBV6-6, the J call TRBJ2-5, with 8 bases lining up with TRBD1. CDR3 length: 15 amino acids. V shed 7 bases, J shed 5 bases, and the junction held 12 bases outside the gene matches. Germline assignment: CDR1 MNHNY and CDR2 SVGAGI (reference sequence). DNA for the CDR3: TGTGCCAGCACAGGGAATCACAGGGGGATGGAGACCCAGTACTTC. Its protein product is CASTGNHRGMETQYF.

The rearrangement uses TRBV15 and TRBJ1-1, with 8 bases lining up with TRBD1. Germline CDR1 reads LNHNV; CDR2 reads YYDKDF (reference sequence). V was pared by 5 bases and J by 6 bases, with 11 bases of the junction left unmatched. The CDR3 extends over 15 amino acids. CDR3 sequence reads: CATSARRGLGAEAFF. CDR3 coding DNA: TGTGCCACCAGCGCGCGCAGGGGGCTGGGGGCTGAAGCTTTCTTT. Full variable domain (missing parts from reference TRBV15 and TRBJ1-1): DAMVIQNPRYQVTQFGKPVTLSCSQTLNHNVMYWYQQKSSQAPKLLFHYYDKDFNNEADTPDNFQSRRPNTSFCFLDIRSPGLGDTAMYLCATSARRGLGAEAFFGQGTRLTVV.

The V gene is TRBV30, the J gene TRBJ2-3; D ambiguous. This CDR3 is 15 amino acids long. Germline lookup yields CDR1 GTSNPN and CDR2 SVGIG (reference sequence). The germline V and J ends were trimmed by 5 bases and 3 bases, with 18 bases remaining between them. The CDR3 loop reads CAWAHSRQMTDTQYF. CDR3 DNA sequence: TGTGCCTGGGCTCACAGTCGCCAGATGACAGATACGCAGTATTTT.

V is TRBV19 and J is TRBJ2-7, with 8 bases aligning to TRBD2. The CDR3 has 13 amino acids. J was trimmed by 7 bases and V by 3 bases; bases with no gene match: 5. From germline, CDR1 is LNHDA and CDR2 SQIVND (reference sequence). The CDR3 region is CASSITSGLEQYF. The CDR3 DNA reads TGTGCCAGTAGTATCACTAGCGGCCTGGAGCAGTACTTC.

V and J are TRBV27 and TRBJ2-1; tentatively, D is TRBD1 or TRBD2 (6 bases each). This CDR3 contains 16 residues. Germline V gene sequence: CDR1 MNHEY, CDR2 SMNVEV (reference sequence). Trimming removed 1 base from V and 0 bases from J, with 10 bases in between. DNA of the CDR3: TGTGCCAGCAGTTTATGGGGGGCTATCTCCTACAATGAGCAGTTCTTC. Protein product: CASSLWGAISYNEQFF.

The rearrangement joins TRBV19 to TRBJ2-2, with 10 bases identical to TRBD1. This CDR3 has 17 amino acids. V dropped 3 bases and J dropped 5; count of bases not matched to a gene: 9. The germline CDR1 and CDR2 sequences are LNHDA and SQIVND (reference sequence). The CDR3 bases are TGTGCCAGTAGTATCCGTCCCCCGGGACAGGGGACCGGGGAGCTGTTTTTT. This codes for CASSIRPPGQGTGELFF.

The genes are TRBV10-3 and TRBJ2-1; 11 nucleotides match TRBD2. With 8 bases clipped from V and 4 bases from J, the junction kept 1 base outside the gene matches. The CDR3 totals 13 residues. Germline V gene sequence: CDR1 ENHRY, CDR2 SYGVKD. The chain's CDR3 is CAIRTSGYNEQFF. The DNA of the CDR3 is TGTGCCATCCGGACTAGCGGGTACAATGAGCAGTTCTTC.

The chain links TRBV4-1 to TRBJ2-1, with D possibly being TRBD2 (7 bases). CDR3 length: 20 amino acids. The germline gives CDR1 MGHRA, CDR2 YSYEKL. The V and J ends lost 4 bases and 0 bases respectively, with 25 bases between them. The DNA for the CDR3 is TGCGCCAGCAGCCCCCCAGGGGCGGGAGTGGCCGGGGGCTCCTACAATGAGCAGTTCTTC. Translation: CASSPPGAGVAGGSYNEQFF.

Only one count was recorded for this clone. This chain joins TRBV7-2 and TRBJ2-1; no reliable D call. V gave up 1 base and J gave up 4 bases, with 8 bases separating them. The CDR3 covers 14 residues. Per the germline V gene, CDR1 is SGHTA and CDR2 is FQGNSA. CDR3 loop: CASSLGGPYNEQFF. The CDR3 DNA follows: TGTGCCAGCAGCTTAGGGGGTCCTTACAATGAGCAGTTCTTC.